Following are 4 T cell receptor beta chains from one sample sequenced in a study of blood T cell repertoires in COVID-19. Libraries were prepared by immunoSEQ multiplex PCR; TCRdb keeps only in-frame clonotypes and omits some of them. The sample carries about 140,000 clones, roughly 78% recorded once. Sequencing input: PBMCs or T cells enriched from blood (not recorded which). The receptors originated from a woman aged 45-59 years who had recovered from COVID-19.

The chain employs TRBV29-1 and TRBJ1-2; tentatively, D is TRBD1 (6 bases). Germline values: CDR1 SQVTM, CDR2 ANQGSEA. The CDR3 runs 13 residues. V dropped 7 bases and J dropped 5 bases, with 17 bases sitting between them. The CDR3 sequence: CSAVRDIGYGYTF. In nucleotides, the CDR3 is TGCAGCGCCGTCAGGGACATTGGGTATGGCTACACCTTC.

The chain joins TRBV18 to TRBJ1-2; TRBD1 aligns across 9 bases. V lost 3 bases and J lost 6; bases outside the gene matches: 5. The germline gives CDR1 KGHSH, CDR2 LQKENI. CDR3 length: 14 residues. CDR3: CASSPGQGIDGYTF. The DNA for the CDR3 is TGTGCCAGCTCACCGGGACAGGGAATAGATGGCTACACCTTC.

Written as DNA, the CDR3 is TGTGCCAGCAGTTACGGGGGACAGGGGGCAAGGGGCTACACCTTC. This encodes CASSYGGQGARGYTF. V and J are TRBV6-5 and TRBJ1-2; TRBD1 agrees at 12 bases. The trim removed 2 bases at V and 8 bases at J, leaving 6 bases unmatched. Germline CDR1 is MNHEY and CDR2 is SVGAGI. This CDR3 contains 15 residues.

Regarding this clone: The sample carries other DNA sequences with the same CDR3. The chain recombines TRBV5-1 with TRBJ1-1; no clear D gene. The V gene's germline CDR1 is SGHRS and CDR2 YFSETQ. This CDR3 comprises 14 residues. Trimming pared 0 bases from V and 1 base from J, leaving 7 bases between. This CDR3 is CASSLVPGNTEAFF. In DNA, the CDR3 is TGCGCCAGCAGCTTGGTCCCAGGGAACACTGAAGCTTTCTTT.